The 3 T cell receptor beta chains reported below all come from one sample, sequenced in a study of OX40 agonist ivuxolimab in advanced cancers. Libraries were built with the immunoSEQ multiplex PCR assay. Imported from immuneACCESS, the table was reduced by TCRdb to in-frame sequences with V and J called. These copies leave out some clones; in studies compared against another copy, an unresolved V gene accounts for under half, and the cause of the remainder is not known. The sample table shows about 79,000 clones, and approximately 85% are seen once. In total, the top ten clones hold roughly 4% of the sample. The specimen comprised CD4+ or CD8+ T cells sorted from blood, sampled in a trial of the OX40 agonist ivuxolimab. The receptor source for this set is an adult with an advanced solid tumor such as melanoma, head and neck, liver or kidney cancer.

This clone was counted once. The chain couples TRBV11-3 to TRBJ2-7; D might be TRBD2 (6 bases). CDR3 length: 20 amino acids. Germline-derived CDR1 and CDR2 are SGHNT and YENEEA. The ends were cut back, 4 bases at V and 4 bases at J, with 32 bases in the middle. CDR3 DNA sequence: TGTGCCAGCAGCTCTCCCGTCTCGGGGTACCATAGCGGTATAGGATACGAGCAGTACTTC. It codes for CASSSPVSGYHSGIGYEQYF.

This chain uses TRBV4-1 with TRBJ1-3; TRBD1 matches at 7 bases. This CDR3 has 17 amino acids. The V and J ends lost 3 bases and 0 bases, in that order; junction bases with no gene match: 8. Germline loops: CDR1 MGHRA, CDR2 YSYEKL. In DNA form, the CDR3 reads TGCGCCAGCAGCCAGGAACCCGGACAGGTCTCTGGAAACACCATATATTTT. This codes for CASSQEPGQVSGNTIYF.

The CDR3 coding sequence is TGTGCCAGCAGTTCGACAGTGAGCAATCAGCCCCAGCATTTT. Its protein product is CASSSTVSNQPQHF. The chain recombines TRBV5-6 with TRBJ1-5; weak D call: TRBD1 (5 bases). The germline gives CDR1 SGHDT, CDR2 YYEEEE. The ends were cut back, 5 bases at V and 1 base at J, with 10 bases in the middle. The CDR3 extends over 14 amino acids.